The clone carrying this TCR beta chain occurred a few times. The data belong to a study of CDR3 diversity in severe acne. V was trimmed by 4 bases and J by 2 bases, leaving 7 bases between them. This CDR3 has 13 residues. The germline gives CDR1 KGHDR, CDR2 SFDVKD. TCRdb re-called the PCR reads with MiXCR, one entry per CDR3 protein. Here the sample spans about 76,000 distinct CDR3 sequences, 45% to 55% being singletons. The chain joins TRBV24-1 to TRBJ1-2, with D uncertain. Sequencing was performed on blood. This receptor was taken from a male donor in good health, without acne. The CDR3, as DNA: TGTGCCACCAGTGAGTTACTAAACTATGGCTACACCTTC. It is translated as CATSELLNYGYTF.